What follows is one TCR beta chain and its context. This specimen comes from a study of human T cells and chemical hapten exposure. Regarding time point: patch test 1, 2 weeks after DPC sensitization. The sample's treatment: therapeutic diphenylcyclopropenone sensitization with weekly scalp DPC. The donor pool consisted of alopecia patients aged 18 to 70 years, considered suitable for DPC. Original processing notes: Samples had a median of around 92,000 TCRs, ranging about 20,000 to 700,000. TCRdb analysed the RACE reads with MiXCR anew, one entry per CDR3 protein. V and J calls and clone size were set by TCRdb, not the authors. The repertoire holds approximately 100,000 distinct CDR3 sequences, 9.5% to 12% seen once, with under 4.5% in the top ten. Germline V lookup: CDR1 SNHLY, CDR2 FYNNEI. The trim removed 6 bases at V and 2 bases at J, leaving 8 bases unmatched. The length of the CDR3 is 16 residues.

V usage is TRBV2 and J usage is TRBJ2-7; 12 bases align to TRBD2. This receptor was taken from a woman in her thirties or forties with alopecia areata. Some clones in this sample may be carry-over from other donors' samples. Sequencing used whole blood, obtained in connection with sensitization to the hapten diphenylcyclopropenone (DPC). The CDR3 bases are TGTGCCAGCAGCCAGGGGGCTAGCGGGAGGGCCTACGAGCAGTACTTC. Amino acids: CASSQGASGRAYEQYF.